This T cell receptor beta chain was retrieved from a study of T cells in Graves' hyperthyroidism and ophthalmopathy. Study-wide background: Initial diagnosis, before any treatment, was when peripheral blood was collected.

Study-level results: Most thyroid clonotypes expanded above 0.001 appeared in blood too.

The source material, RNA transcripts, was used to amplify TCR beta CDR3 regions. The HTBI primer set served for first-round RT-PCR of the TCR CDR3. TCRdb ran MiXCR on the multiplex PCR reads and lists one entry per CDR3 protein. The sample has under 450,000 distinct CDR3 sequences; less than 20% are singletons. The definition of stable Graves' hyperthyroidism was no ophthalmopathy progression within 18 months. Based on clinical symptoms, serum thyroxine and TRAb, thyroid ultrasound and orbital computed tomography, diagnoses were reached. This clonotype has more than one count but fewer than ten. The target antigen is unknown. The sample consisted of blood. The source is a woman younger than 35 with Graves' hyperthyroidism.

The CDR3 sequence is CASSLFPGQGGAHEQFF. The CDR3 DNA reads as TGTGCCAGCAGTTTATTCCCAGGGCAGGGCGGGGCTCATGAGCAGTTCTTC. This chain uses TRBV28 with TRBJ2-1, with D maybe TRBD2 (6 bases). Germline assignment: CDR1 MDHEN and CDR2 SYDVKM. Trimming removed 1 base from V and 8 bases from J, with 21 bases in between. This CDR3 has 17 amino acids.